The 14 T cell receptor beta chains reported below all come from one sample, sequenced in a study of blood T cell repertoires in COVID-19. Sequenced by immunoSEQ multiplex PCR; TCRdb stores in-frame clones only, minus some. In the table there are some 190,000 clones, approximately 80% of which are singletons. The specimen was PBMCs or T cells enriched from blood (not recorded which). These receptors all stem from a man in his thirties or forties with acute COVID-19.

The chain joins TRBV9 to TRBJ2-3, with 7 bases matching TRBD1. The germline V gene has CDR1 SGDLS and CDR2 YYNGEE. This CDR3 spans 15 amino acids. Trimming took 4 bases from V and 2 from J; bases not matched to a gene: 7. The CDR3 nucleotides read TGTGCCAGCAGCCCCCGGGACAGACTCACAGATACGCAGTATTTT. It translates to CASSPRDRLTDTQYF. The complete variable domain, with remaining parts taken from reference TRBV9 and TRBJ2-3, reads DSGVTQTPKHLITATGQRVTLRCSPRSGDLSVYWYQQSLDQGLQFLIQYYNGEERAKGNILERFSAQQFPDLHSELNLSSLELGDSALYFCASSPRDRLTDTQYFGPGTRLTVL.

CDR3 in DNA: TGTGCCAGCCTTTCCGGGGGAGAGACCCAGTACTTC. This gives the protein CASLSGGETQYF. J is TRBJ2-5 and V is TRBV6-5; weak D call: TRBD2 (6 bases). The V gene's germline CDR1 is MNHEY and CDR2 SVGAGI. CDR3 size: 12 residues. V lost 8 bases and J 4 bases, leaving 11 bases between the germline ends.

This clone turned up a few times. The genes are TRBV9 and TRBJ2-5; 8 bases fit TRBD1. This CDR3 contains 16 residues. Looked up from germline, CDR1 is SGDLS and CDR2 is YYNGEE. The V segment lost 8 bases and the J segment 3 bases; nucleotides outside the gene matches: 15. The CDR3 sequence is CASASGKQGEKETQYF. The CDR3 DNA reads TGTGCCAGTGCCTCGGGGAAACAGGGGGAAAAAGAGACCCAGTACTTC.

This chain joins TRBV9 and TRBJ2-3; 12 nucleotides agree with TRBD2. Trimming took 4 bases from V and 6 from J; bases not matched to a gene: 12. Germline V gene data show CDR1 as SGDLS and CDR2 as YYNGEE. The CDR3 has 17 residues. DNA of the CDR3: TGTGCCAGCAGCCTTACCGGACTAGCGGGGTCCTGGGATACGCAGTATTTT. This sequence encodes CASSLTGLAGSWDTQYF.

V is TRBV6-4 and J is TRBJ2-1; D call uncertain. CDR1 and CDR2 from the germline V gene are MRHNA and SNTAGT. Trimming took off 3 bases at V and 10 bases at J, with 13 bases between the two ends. This CDR3 is built from 13 residues. DNA of the CDR3: TGTGCCAGCAGTGAGTCAACTAAAACCGAGCAGTTCTTC. Translated, it gives CASSESTKTEQFF.

This clone showed up just a few times. The rearrangement links TRBV10-2 to TRBJ2-1; 8 bases are shared with TRBD2. The germline CDR1 and CDR2 sequences are WSHSY and SAAADI. This CDR3 region has 14 residues. V was pared by 5 bases and J by 7 bases, with 7 bases of the junction left unmatched. The CDR3 nucleotides are TGCGCCAGCAGTACGCCTAGCGGGTGGAATGAGCAGTTCTTC. Its protein is CASSTPSGWNEQFF.

The chain links TRBV27 to TRBJ1-4; D unresolved. The CDR3 contains 15 residues. V was trimmed by 2 bases and J by 0 bases, leaving 7 bases between them. Looked up from germline, CDR1 is MNHEY and CDR2 is SMNVEV (reference sequence). The CDR3 loop reads CASSLLRATNEKLFF. The CDR3 coding sequence is TGTGCCAGCAGTTTACTGCGGGCAACTAATGAAAAACTGTTTTTT.

V and J are TRBV5-1 and TRBJ2-5, with 8 positions matching TRBD2. Germline CDR1 and CDR2: SGHRS and YFSETQ. V was pared by 4 bases and J by 2 bases, with 7 bases of the junction left unmatched. The length of the CDR3 is 15 residues. CDR3 nucleotide sequence: TGCGCCAGCAGCGCTACTGCGGGGGGACAAGAGACCCAGTACTTC. Its translation: CASSATAGGQETQYF.

A few counts support this clone. The V gene is TRBV10-1, the J gene TRBJ1-1, with 7 positions matching TRBD1. The CDR3 is made up of 13 amino acids. Germline CDR1 reads WNHNN; CDR2 reads SYGVQD (reference sequence). V trimming: 2 bases; J trimming: 9 bases; junction bases outside the gene matches: 6. This chain's CDR3 is CASSETGTVKAFF. Written as DNA, the CDR3 is TGCGCCAGCAGTGAGACCGGGACAGTGAAAGCTTTCTTT.

The V gene is TRBV6-8, the J gene TRBJ1-6; 9 bases align to TRBD1. CDR3 length: 16 amino acids. The trim removed 6 bases at V and 7 bases at J, leaving 10 bases unmatched. Per germline, CDR1 MNHGY and CDR2 SAAAGT. CDR3 nucleotide sequence: TGTGCCAGCAGAACCGACAGGGGGAGGATAAATTCACCCCTCCACTTT. Protein: CASRTDRGRINSPLHF.

The chain recombines TRBV9 with TRBJ1-6; 7 bases map to TRBD1. Trimming took 4 bases from V and 7 from J; bases not matched to a gene: 14. CDR3 length: 17 amino acids. Germline CDR1 reads SGDLS; CDR2 reads YYNGEE. The CDR3 DNA reads as TGTGCCAGCAGCCCCACTATTGGAGGGACAGCCAATTCACCCCTCCACTTT. It is translated as CASSPTIGGTANSPLHF.

The chain joins TRBV2 to TRBJ2-7; no clear D gene. This CDR3 is 12 amino acids long. Germline CDR1 SNHLY, CDR2 FYNNEI. Trimming removed 7 bases from V and 0 bases from J, with 7 bases in between. CDR3 coding DNA: TGTGCCAGCAAAGGAGACTCCTACGAGCAGTACTTC. Translating it yields CASKGDSYEQYF.

This clone was seen ten or more times. V is TRBV6-5 and J is TRBJ1-6, with TRBD1 as a possible D gene (6 bases). Deletions cut 7 bases from V and 3 bases from J, with 13 bases between. Germline lookup yields CDR1 MNHEY and CDR2 SVGAGI. This CDR3 comprises 15 residues. CDR3 nucleotides: TGTGCCAGCAAGGGGGGGAATAACTATAATTCACCCCTCCACTTT. Translated: CASKGGNNYNSPLHF.

This chain links TRBV6-5 with TRBJ1-3; no clear D. Germline V lookup: CDR1 MNHEY, CDR2 SVGAGI. The CDR3 loop spans 13 amino acids. The V gene lost 2 bases and the J gene lost 9 bases, with 11 bases spanning the gap. The CDR3 DNA reads TGTGCCAGCAGTTACGGCGAGACGGGCACCATATATTTT. The encoded protein is CASSYGETGTIYF.